Shown below are 6 T cell receptor beta chains from a single sample sequenced in a study of cytomegalovirus exposure and HLA in healthy donors. Sequenced by immunoSEQ multiplex PCR; TCRdb stores in-frame clones only, minus some. The data hold approximately 270,000 clones, with around 85% observed a single time. Sequenced material: PBMCs. These receptor sequences come from a woman aged 18 to 35 in good health and CMV-seronegative.

This clone has a handful of counts. The CDR3 region is CSVALGTGPYEQYF. Here the CDR3 DNA reads TGCAGCGTTGCCCTCGGGACAGGGCCCTACGAGCAGTACTTC. V and J are TRBV29-1 and TRBJ2-7, with 9 bases fitting TRBD1. The CDR3 is made up of 14 amino acids. Trimming cost V 4 bases and J 2 bases; bases outside gene matches: 6. The germline CDR1 and CDR2 sequences are SQVTM and ANQGSEA.

The rearrangement joins TRBV11-2 to TRBJ2-1; 9 positions agree with TRBD2. V was clipped by 1 base and J by 10 bases; unmatched bases: 8. From germline, CDR1 is SGHAT and CDR2 FQNNGV. The CDR3 totals 15 residues. DNA for the CDR3: TGTGCCAGCAGCTTAGTGGCGGGGGGGCCACGGGAGCAGTTCTTC. As protein: CASSLVAGGPREQFF.

V is TRBV7-9 and J is TRBJ1-2; unclear D gene. Per the germline V gene, CDR1 is SEHNR and CDR2 is FQNEAQ (reference sequence). This CDR3 contains 12 residues. Deletions cut 5 bases from V and 8 bases from J, with 12 bases between. The CDR3 DNA sequence: TGTGCCAGCAGCGAAGGCGGTTACGGCTACACCTTC. Protein product: CASSEGGYGYTF.

The gene calls are TRBV2 and TRBJ2-4; possibly TRBD1 for D (5 bases). CDR3 length equals 16 residues. Germline CDR1 reads SNHLY; CDR2 reads FYNNEI. Trimming removed 3 bases from V and 0 bases from J, with 12 bases in between. CDR3 sequence reads: CASSEGQAIAKNIQYF. In DNA, the CDR3 is TGTGCCAGCAGTGAGGGGCAGGCGATAGCCAAAAACATTCAGTACTTC.

The chain has TRBV5-1 and TRBJ2-7; TRBD1 matches 9 bases. V gave up 1 base and J gave up 6 bases; unmatched junction bases: 5. The CDR3 has 14 amino acids. The germline gives CDR1 SGHRS, CDR2 YFSETQ. CDR3 sequence: CASSLRTGVPEQYF. For the CDR3, the DNA is TGCGCCAGCAGCTTGAGGACAGGGGTCCCCGAGCAGTACTTC.

The chain has TRBV10-1 and TRBJ2-2, with 8 bases that match TRBD1. The V segment lost 7 bases and the J segment 6 bases; nucleotides outside the gene matches: 7. This CDR3 comprises 14 residues. The V gene's germline CDR1 is WNHNN and CDR2 SYGVQD (reference sequence). CDR3 sequence reads: CASTGQVESGELFF. In nucleotides, the CDR3 is TGCGCCAGCACGGGACAGGTCGAATCCGGGGAGCTGTTTTTT.